The entry that follows covers one T cell receptor beta chain sequence. The sample originates from a study of blood T cell repertoires in COVID-19. Study at large: COVID-19 samples from acute and convalescent phases originated in the United States, Italy and Spain. Sample material is recorded as cDNA or gDNA derived from T cells, B-cell-depleted T cells, or PBMCs.

Measured with immunoSEQ multiplex PCR; TCRdb has only the in-frame clones, and not every one. The table records around 160,000 clones, roughly 80% of them present only once. Trimming shortened V by 5 bases and J by 10 bases, and 20 bases separated the two germline ends. The CDR3 extends over 14 amino acids. Germline V gene lookup returns CDR1 MDHEN and CDR2 SYDVKM. The chain carries TRBV28 and TRBJ1-2; D uncertain. Sequences were obtained from PBMCs or T cells enriched from blood (not recorded which). This TCR was sampled from a man aged 45-65 years who had recovered from COVID-19. The CDR3 is CASSLVDGKSSYTF. CDR3 in DNA: TGTGCCAGCAGTCTCGTAGACGGGAAAAGCTCCTACACCTTC.